The T cell receptor beta chain under discussion was sequenced for a study of OX40 agonist ivuxolimab in advanced cancers. Study-level points and caveats: Clonal expansion among partial responders at 0.1-3.0 mg/kg ranked near the lowest.

Any history of autoimmune disease or systemic immunosuppression disqualified patients. TCRdb's table, derived via immunoSEQ multiplex PCR, lists solely in-frame clones and lacks some. The repertoire holds 90,000 or so clones, with just under 90% as singletons. In this sample, this clone turned up once. Its target is not known. Trimming took 2 bases from V and 0 from J; bases not matched to a gene: 8. Germline V gene sequence: CDR1 SGHDN, CDR2 FVKESK. The CDR3 sequence is 17 residues long. This specimen consisted of CD4+ or CD8+ T cells sorted from blood, obtained in a trial of the OX40 agonist ivuxolimab. This TCR came from an adult with an advanced solid tumor such as melanoma, head and neck, liver or kidney cancer. This rearrangement joins TRBV14 to TRBJ2-7; 9 bases fit TRBD1. The CDR3 loop is CASSQSPGTGSSYEQYF. CDR3 in DNA: TGTGCCAGCAGCCAAAGTCCCGGGACAGGGAGCTCCTACGAGCAGTACTTC.